One sample yielded the 13 T cell receptor beta chains listed below, sequenced in a study of blood T cell repertoires in COVID-19. Profiled with immunoSEQ multiplex PCR; TCRdb holds only in-frame clones, not every one. The sample contains a few hundred thousand clones, 70% to 85% of which appear only once. The sequencing input was PBMCs or T cells enriched from blood (not recorded which). Source of these receptors: a man aged 40-50 years who had recovered from COVID-19.

In this sample, this clone turned up once. The chain has TRBV11-3 and TRBJ2-3; possible D gene TRBD2, 5 bases. Germline CDR1 and CDR2: SGHNT and YENEEA. V was cut by 5 bases and J by 0 bases, with 12 bases left in between. The CDR3 has 15 amino acids. The CDR3 loop reads CASSRTDASTDTQYF. Here the CDR3 DNA reads TGTGCCAGCAGCCGGACTGATGCTAGCACAGATACGCAGTATTTT.

V gene TRBV10-3 combines with J gene TRBJ2-3, with a possible D match to TRBD1 (5 bases). Looked up from germline, CDR1 is ENHRY and CDR2 is SYGVKD. V lost 3 bases to trimming and J lost 6 bases, with 16 bases between them. CDR3 length equals 15 residues. CDR3 nucleotides: TGTGCCATCAGTGAAAGGGGTCTCCAGGACGATACGCAGTATTTT. It specifies CAISERGLQDDTQYF.

V is TRBV28 and J is TRBJ1-4; the D gene is possibly TRBD1 (6 bases). V lost 6 bases to trimming and J lost 10 bases, with 18 bases between them. The CDR3 runs 14 residues. Germline values: CDR1 MDHEN, CDR2 SYDVKM. This CDR3 is CASRLPGGAGKLFF. The CDR3 DNA follows: TGTGCCAGCAGGCTCCCTGGGGGGGCCGGAAAACTGTTTTTT.

The V and J genes are TRBV24-1 and TRBJ2-2; D might be TRBD2 (5 bases). CDR1 and CDR2 (germline): KGHDR, SFDVKD. V dropped 7 bases and J dropped 1 base, with 9 bases sitting between them. The CDR3 is made up of 14 amino acids. Here the CDR3 reads CATRKSGNTGELFF. The CDR3 coding sequence is TGTGCCACCAGGAAAAGCGGGAACACCGGGGAGCTGTTTTTT.

The chain combines TRBV2 with TRBJ2-3; 9 bases are shared with TRBD2. CDR3 size: 16 residues. CDR1 is SNHLY and CDR2 is FYNNEI in the germline V gene. V shed 4 bases and J 2 bases; nucleotides not matched to a gene: 7. The DNA of the CDR3 is TGTGCCAGCAGTGGGGCTGAGCGGGGGGTCACAGATACGCAGTATTTT. Translated: CASSGAERGVTDTQYF.

This clone is a singleton in its sample. The chain uses TRBV5-1 and TRBJ1-2; 7 nucleotides match TRBD1. With V trimmed by 1 base and J by 4 bases, 4 bases remained unmatched. The CDR3 spans 14 residues. Germline CDR1 SGHRS, CDR2 YFSETQ. The CDR3 DNA follows: TGCGCCAGCAGCTTGACGCGGGACAGCTATGGCTACACCTTC. Protein product: CASSLTRDSYGYTF.

The chain joins TRBV30 to TRBJ2-7; D possibly corresponds to TRBD1 (6 bases). The CDR3 is 14 residues long. The ends were cut back, 2 bases at V and 5 bases at J, with 16 bases in the middle. CDR1 and CDR2 (germline): GTSNPN, SVGIG (reference sequence). The CDR3 coding sequence is TGTGCCTGGAGTACAGGGACCCTTAAGAACGAGCAGTACTTC. Residues: CAWSTGTLKNEQYF.

The genes are TRBV19 and TRBJ1-1, with a weak D call TRBD1 (5 bases). The CDR3 totals 11 residues. V lost 6 bases and J lost 11, with 13 bases in between. Germline values: CDR1 LNHDA, CDR2 SQIVND (reference sequence). The CDR3 DNA reads as TGTGCCAGTAGCCAGACAGTGGAGGCTTTCTTT. Its protein product is CASSQTVEAFF.

This clone was observed a handful of times. The rearrangement links TRBV7-2 to TRBJ1-1, with 8 bases matching TRBD1. The CDR3 is 16 residues long. CDR1 is SGHTA, CDR2 FQGNSA, per germline. Trimming at V came to 1 base and at J to 7 bases, leaving 11 bases not matched to a gene. CDR3 residues: CASSLVGVGQGGEAFF. The CDR3 DNA sequence: TGTGCCAGCAGCTTAGTGGGAGTCGGACAGGGCGGTGAAGCTTTCTTT.

V and J are TRBV4-2 and TRBJ2-2, with 12 nucleotides matching TRBD1. The CDR3 loop spans 16 amino acids. From germline, CDR1 is LGHNA and CDR2 YNFKEQ. The trim removed 2 bases at V and 9 bases at J, leaving 7 bases unmatched. Written as DNA, the CDR3 is TGTGCCAGCAGCCAAAGTTTGGGACAGGGGGCGCGGGAGCTGTTTTTT. Protein sequence: CASSQSLGQGARELFF.

The gene calls are TRBV9 and TRBJ1-1; 9 bases align to TRBD1. Unmatched junction bases numbered 3, after V lost 4 bases and J lost 2 bases. This CDR3 is built from 14 residues. In germline, CDR1 is SGDLS, CDR2 YYNGEE. The CDR3 DNA reads TGTGCCAGCAGCAACAGGGGGCTCAACACTGAAGCTTTCTTT. It codes for CASSNRGLNTEAFF.

The chain uses TRBV19 and TRBJ1-4, with TRBD1 matching 11 bases. CDR1 is LNHDA and CDR2 is SQIVND in the germline V gene (reference sequence). The CDR3 has 14 residues. The ends lost 4 bases at V and 7 bases at J; junction bases unmatched: 2. The CDR3 DNA sequence: TGTGCCAGTAGTACGGGACAGGGGGGTGAAAAACTGTTTTTT. Translated: CASSTGQGGEKLFF.

This chain links TRBV6-2 or TRBV6-3 with TRBJ1-5; no clear D gene. The CDR3 runs 14 residues. With 0 bases removed from V and 2 bases from J, the gap between germline ends came to 5 bases. The V gene's germline CDR1 is MNHEY and CDR2 SVGEGT. Here the CDR3 reads CASSYSLGNQPQHF. As DNA, the CDR3 is TGTGCCAGCAGTTACTCACTAGGCAATCAGCCCCAGCATTTT.